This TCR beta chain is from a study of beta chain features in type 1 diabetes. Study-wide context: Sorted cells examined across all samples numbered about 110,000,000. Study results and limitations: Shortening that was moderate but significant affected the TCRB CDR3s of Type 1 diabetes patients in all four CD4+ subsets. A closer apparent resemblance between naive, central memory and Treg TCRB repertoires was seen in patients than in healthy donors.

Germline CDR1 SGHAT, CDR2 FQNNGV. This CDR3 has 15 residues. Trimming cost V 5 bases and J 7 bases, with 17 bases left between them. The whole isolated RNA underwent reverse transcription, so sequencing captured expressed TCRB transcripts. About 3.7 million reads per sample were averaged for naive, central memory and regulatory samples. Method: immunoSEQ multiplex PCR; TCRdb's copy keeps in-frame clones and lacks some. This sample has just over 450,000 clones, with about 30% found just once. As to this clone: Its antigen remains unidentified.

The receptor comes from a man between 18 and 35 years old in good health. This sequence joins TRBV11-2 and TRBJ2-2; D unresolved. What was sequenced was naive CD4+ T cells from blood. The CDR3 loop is CASSPGGRQIGELFF. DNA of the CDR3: TGTGCCAGCAGCCCCGGCGGTCGGCAAATCGGGGAGCTGTTTTTT.